This T cell receptor beta chain is from a study of response to subunit inactivated influenza vaccine. Notes on the study in general: Each seasonal influenza vaccination, the authors suggested, recruits few new T cells.

TCRdb reprocessed the RT-PCR reads via MiXCR and lists one record per CDR3 protein. The data contain more than 600,000 distinct CDR3 sequences, approximately 17% of them singletons. The CDR3 is 14 residues long. Trimming removed 7 bases from V and 0 bases from J, with 11 bases in between. This clonotype has ten or more counts. The antigen is undetermined. This receptor was obtained from a man aged 45 to 65 who received an inactivated influenza vaccine. The chain couples TRBV12-3 or TRBV12-4 to TRBJ2-3; D tentatively reads TRBD1 or TRBD2 (5 bases each). Material: PBMCs from blood, obtained roughly 5 days after vaccination. In DNA form, the CDR3 reads TGTGCCAGCACTCGGGACCTTAGCACAGATACGCAGTATTTT. Translation: CASTRDLSTDTQYF.